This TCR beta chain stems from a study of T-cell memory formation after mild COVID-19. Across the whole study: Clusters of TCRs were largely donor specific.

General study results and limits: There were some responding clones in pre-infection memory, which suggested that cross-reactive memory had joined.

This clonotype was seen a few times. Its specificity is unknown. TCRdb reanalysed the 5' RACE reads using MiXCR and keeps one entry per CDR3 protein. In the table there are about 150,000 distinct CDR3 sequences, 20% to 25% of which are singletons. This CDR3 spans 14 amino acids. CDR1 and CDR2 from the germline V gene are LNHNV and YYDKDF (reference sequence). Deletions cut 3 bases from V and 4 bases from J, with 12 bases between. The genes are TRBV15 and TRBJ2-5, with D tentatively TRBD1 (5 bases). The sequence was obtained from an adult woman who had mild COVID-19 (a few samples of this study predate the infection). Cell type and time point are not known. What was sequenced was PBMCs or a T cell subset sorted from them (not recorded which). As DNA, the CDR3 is TGTGCCACCAGCAGTTCGGCAACAGGAGAGACCCAGTACTTC. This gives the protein CATSSSATGETQYF.